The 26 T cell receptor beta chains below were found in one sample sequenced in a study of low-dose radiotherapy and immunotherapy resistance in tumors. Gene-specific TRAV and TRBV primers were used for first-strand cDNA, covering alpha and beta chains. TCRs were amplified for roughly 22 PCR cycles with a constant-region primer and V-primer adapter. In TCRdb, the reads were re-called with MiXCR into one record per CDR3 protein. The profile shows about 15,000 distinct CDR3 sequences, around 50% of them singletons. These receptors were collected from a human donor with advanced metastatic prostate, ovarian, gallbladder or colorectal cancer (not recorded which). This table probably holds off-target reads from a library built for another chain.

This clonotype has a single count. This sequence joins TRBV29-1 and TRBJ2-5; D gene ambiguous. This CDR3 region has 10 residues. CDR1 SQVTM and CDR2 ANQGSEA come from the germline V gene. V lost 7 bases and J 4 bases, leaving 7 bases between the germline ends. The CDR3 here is CSAVGETQYF. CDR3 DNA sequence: TGCAGCGCCGTCGGAGAGACCCAGTACTTC.

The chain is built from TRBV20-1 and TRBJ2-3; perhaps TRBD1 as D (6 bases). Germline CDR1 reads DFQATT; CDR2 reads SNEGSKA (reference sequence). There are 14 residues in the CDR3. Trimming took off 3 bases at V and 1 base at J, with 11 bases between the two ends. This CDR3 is CSASRGTGTDTQYF. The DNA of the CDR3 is TGCAGTGCTAGCAGGGGCACGGGCACAGATACGCAGTATTTT.

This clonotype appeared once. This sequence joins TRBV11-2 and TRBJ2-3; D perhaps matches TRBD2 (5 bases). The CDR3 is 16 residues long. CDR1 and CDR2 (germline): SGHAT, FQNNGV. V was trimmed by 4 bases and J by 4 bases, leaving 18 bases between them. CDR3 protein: CASSSIRGRLSDTQYF. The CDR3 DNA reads TGTGCCAGCAGCTCCATAAGAGGGAGACTCTCAGATACGCAGTATTTT.

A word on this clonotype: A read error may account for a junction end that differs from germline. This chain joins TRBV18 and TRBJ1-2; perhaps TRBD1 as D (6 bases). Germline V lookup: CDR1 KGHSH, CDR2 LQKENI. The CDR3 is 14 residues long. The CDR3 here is CASSPQRGAHGYTF. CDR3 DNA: TGTGCCAGCTCACCACAACGGGGGGCACATGGCTACACGTTC. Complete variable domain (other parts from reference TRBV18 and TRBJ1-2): NAGVMQNPRHLVRRRGQEARLRCSPMKGHSHVYWYRQLPEEGLKFMVYLQKENIIDESGMPKERFSAEFPKEGPSILRIQQVVRGDSAAYFCASSPQRGAHGYTFGSGTRLTVV.

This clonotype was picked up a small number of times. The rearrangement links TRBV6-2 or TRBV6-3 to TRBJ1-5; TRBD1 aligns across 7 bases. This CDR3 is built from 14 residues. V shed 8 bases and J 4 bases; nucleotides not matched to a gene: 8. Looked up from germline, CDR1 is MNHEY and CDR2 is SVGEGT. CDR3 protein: CASLGGTDNQPQHF. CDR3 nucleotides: TGTGCCAGCCTTGGTGGGACAGATAATCAGCCCCAGCATTTT.

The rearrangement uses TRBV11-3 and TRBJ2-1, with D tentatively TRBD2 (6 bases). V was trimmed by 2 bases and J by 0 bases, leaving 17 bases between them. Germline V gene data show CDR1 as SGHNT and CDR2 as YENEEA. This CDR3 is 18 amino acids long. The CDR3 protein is CASSLSSRLVSSYNEQFF. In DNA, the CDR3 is TGTGCCAGCAGCTTAAGTTCTAGACTAGTCAGCTCCTACAATGAGCAGTTCTTC. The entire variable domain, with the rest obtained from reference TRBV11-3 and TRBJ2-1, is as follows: EAGVVQSPRYKIIEKKQPVAFWCNPISGHNTLYWYLQNLGQGPELLIRYENEEAVDDSQLPKDRFSAERLKGVDSTLKIQPAELGDSAVYLCASSLSSRLVSSYNEQFFGPGTRLTVL.

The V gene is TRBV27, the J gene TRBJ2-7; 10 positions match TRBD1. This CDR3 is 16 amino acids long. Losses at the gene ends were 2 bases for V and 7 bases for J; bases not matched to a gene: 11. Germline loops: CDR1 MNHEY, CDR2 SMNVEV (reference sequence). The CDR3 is CASSLQAPGQGKEQYF. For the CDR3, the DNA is TGTGCCAGCAGTTTACAGGCCCCGGGACAGGGGAAAGAGCAGTACTTC.

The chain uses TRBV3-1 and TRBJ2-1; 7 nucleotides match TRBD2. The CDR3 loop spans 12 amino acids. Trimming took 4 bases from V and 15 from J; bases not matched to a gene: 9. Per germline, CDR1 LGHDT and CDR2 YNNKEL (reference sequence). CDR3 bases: TGTGCCAGCAGCCCTTTGGCGGGAGAGACGTTCTTC. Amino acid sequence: CASSPLAGETFF.

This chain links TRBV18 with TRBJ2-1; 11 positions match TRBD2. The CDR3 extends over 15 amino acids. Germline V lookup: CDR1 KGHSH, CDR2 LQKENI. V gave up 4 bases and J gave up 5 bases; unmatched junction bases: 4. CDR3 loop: CASSLGLAENNEQFF. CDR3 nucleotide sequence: TGTGCCAGCTCACTGGGACTAGCGGAAAACAATGAGCAGTTCTTC.

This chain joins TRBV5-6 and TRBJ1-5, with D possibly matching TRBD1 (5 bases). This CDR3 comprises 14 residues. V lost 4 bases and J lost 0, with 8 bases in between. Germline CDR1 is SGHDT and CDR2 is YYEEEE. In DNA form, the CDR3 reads TGTGCCAGCAGCGACAGTTATAGCAATCAGCCCCAGCATTTT. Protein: CASSDSYSNQPQHF.

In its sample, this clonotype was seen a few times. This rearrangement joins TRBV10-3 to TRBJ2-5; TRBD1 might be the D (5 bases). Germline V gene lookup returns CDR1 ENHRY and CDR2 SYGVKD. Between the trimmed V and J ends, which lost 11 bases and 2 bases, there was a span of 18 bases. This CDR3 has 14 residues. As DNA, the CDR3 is TGTGCCGCACGACCTTCGGCAGGGCAAGAGACCCAGTACTTC. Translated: CAARPSAGQETQYF.

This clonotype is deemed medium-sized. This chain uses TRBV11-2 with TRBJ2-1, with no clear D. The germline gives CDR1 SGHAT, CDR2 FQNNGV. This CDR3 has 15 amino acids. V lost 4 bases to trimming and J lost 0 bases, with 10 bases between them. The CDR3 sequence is CASSSASSSYNEQFF. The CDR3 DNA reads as TGTGCCAGCAGCTCGGCTTCGAGCTCCTACAATGAGCAGTTCTTC. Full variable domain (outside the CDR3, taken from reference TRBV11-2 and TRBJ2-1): EAGVAQSPRYKIIEKRQSVAFWCNPISGHATLYWYQQILGQGPKLLIQFQNNGVVDDSQLPKDRFSAERLKGVDSTLKIQPAKLEDSAVYLCASSSASSSYNEQFFGPGTRLTVL.

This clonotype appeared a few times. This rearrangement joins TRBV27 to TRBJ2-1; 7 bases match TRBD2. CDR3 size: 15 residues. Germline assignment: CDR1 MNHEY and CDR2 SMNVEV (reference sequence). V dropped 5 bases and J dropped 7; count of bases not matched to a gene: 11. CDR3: CASSKYNGGENEQFF. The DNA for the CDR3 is TGTGCCAGCAGTAAATACAATGGGGGGGAGAATGAGCAGTTCTTC.

The CDR3 nucleotides read TGTGCCACCAGCAGAGATCGGGGTGCCGGGGAGCTGTTTTTT. This translates into CATSRDRGAGELFF. This sequence joins TRBV15 and TRBJ2-2; TRBD2 is a possible D gene (5 bases). The V end lost 0 bases, the J end lost 6 bases, and 8 bases lay between the germline ends. Per germline, CDR1 LNHNV and CDR2 YYDKDF (reference sequence). CDR3 length equals 14 residues.

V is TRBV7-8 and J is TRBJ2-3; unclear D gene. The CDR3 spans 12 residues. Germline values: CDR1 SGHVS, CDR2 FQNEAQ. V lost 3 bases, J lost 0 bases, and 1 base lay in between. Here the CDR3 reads CASSFSTDTQYF. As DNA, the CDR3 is TGTGCCAGCAGCTTTAGCACAGATACGCAGTATTTT.

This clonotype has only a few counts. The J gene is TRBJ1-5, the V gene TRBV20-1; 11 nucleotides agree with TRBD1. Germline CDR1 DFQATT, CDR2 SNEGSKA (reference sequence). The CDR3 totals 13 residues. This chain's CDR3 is CSGQGAINQPQHF. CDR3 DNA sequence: TGCAGCGGACAGGGGGCGATCAATCAGCCCCAGCATTTT.

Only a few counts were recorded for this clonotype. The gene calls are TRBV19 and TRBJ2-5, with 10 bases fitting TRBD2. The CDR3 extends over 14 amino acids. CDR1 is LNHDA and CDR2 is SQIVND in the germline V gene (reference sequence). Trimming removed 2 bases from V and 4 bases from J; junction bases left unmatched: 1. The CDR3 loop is CASSISSGRETQYF. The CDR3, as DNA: TGTGCCAGTAGTATATCTAGCGGGAGAGAGACCCAGTACTTC.

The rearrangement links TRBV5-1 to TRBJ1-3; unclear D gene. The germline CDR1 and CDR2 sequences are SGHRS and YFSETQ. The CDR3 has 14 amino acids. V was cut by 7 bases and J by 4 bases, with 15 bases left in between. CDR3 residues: CASSAMGRGNTIYF. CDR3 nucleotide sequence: TGCGCCAGCTCAGCGATGGGCAGAGGAAACACCATATATTTT.

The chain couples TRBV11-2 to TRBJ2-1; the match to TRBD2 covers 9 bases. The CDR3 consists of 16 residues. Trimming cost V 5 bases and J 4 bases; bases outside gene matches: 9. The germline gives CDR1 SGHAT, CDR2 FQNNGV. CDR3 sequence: CASSPLAGTRYNEQFF. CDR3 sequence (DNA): TGTGCCAGCAGCCCTCTAGCGGGAACGAGATACAATGAGCAGTTCTTC.

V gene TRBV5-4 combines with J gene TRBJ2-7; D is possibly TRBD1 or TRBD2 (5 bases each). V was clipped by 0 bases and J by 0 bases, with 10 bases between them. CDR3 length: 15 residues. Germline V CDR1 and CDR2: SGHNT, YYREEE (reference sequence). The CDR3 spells CASSLVGVSSYEQYF. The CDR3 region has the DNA TGTGCCAGCAGCTTGGTGGGGGTTAGCTCCTACGAGCAGTACTTC.

In nucleotides, the CDR3 is TGCAGTGCTTTCGACGACGGATCTGAAGCTTTCTTT. It is translated as CSAFDDGSEAFF. This chain links TRBV20-1 with TRBJ1-1; no clear D gene. CDR3 size: 12 residues. CDR1 is DFQATT, CDR2 SNEGSKA, per germline (reference sequence). Trimming removed 5 bases from V and 6 bases from J, with 13 bases in between.

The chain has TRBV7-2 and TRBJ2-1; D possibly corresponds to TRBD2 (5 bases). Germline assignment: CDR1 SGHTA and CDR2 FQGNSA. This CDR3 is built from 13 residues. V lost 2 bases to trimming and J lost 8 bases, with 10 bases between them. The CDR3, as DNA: TGTGCCAGCAGCTTAAAGGAGGCCTATGAGCAGTTCTTC. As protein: CASSLKEAYEQFF.

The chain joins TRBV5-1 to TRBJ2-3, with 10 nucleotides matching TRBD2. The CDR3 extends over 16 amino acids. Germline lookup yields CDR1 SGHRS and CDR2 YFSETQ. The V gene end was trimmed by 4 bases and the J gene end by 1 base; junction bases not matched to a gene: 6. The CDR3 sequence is CASSAVLAGGTDTQYF. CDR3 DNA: TGCGCCAGCAGCGCAGTTCTAGCGGGGGGCACAGATACGCAGTATTTT.

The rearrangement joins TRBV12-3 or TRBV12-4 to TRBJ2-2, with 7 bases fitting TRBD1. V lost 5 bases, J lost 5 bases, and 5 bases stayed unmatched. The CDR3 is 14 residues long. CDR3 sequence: CASSGTVQTGELFF. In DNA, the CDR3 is TGTGCCAGCAGTGGGACAGTTCAAACCGGGGAGCTGTTTTTT.

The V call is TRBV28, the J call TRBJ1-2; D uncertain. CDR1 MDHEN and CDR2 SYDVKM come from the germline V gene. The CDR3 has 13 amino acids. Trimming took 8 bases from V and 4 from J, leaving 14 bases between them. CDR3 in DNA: TGTGCCAGCGTGGGCCCAAGATCCTATGGCTACACCTTC. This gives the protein CASVGPRSYGYTF.

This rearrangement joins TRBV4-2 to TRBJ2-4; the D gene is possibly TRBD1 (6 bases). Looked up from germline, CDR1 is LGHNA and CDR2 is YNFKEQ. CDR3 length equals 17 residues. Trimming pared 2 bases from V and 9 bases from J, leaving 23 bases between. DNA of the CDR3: TGTGCCAGCAGCCAACTATCAGGGCAACAGAAGGGGGTCATTCAGTACTTC. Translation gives CASSQLSGQQKGVIQYF.